This T cell receptor beta chain was captured in a study of T-cell reconstitution after alpha-beta-depleted transplantation in children. Study results and caveats: Reportedly, alpha-beta T cells present about two months post-transplant originated from several hundred expanded clones of graft origin. The high TCRbeta diversity at day 60 in some patients came from surviving recipient T cells and thymic progenitors. Newly produced T cells mostly provided counts and TCRbeta diversity after one year, as hyperexpanded clones declined.

In this sample, this clonotype turned up many times. Antigen specificity is unknown. The length of the CDR3 is 18 residues. Germline V gene data show CDR1 as LNHDA and CDR2 as SQIVND (reference sequence). Trimming removed 5 bases from V and 3 bases from J, with 23 bases in between. During its preparation, the TCRbeta library received unique molecular identifiers. TCRdb used MiXCR to reprocess the PCR reads, holding one entry per CDR3 protein. This sample has over 200,000 distinct CDR3 sequences, with approximately 11% found just once. The clonotype comes from a child in the first two years of life with acute myeloid leukemia, due to receive a stem cell transplant. Material: PBMCs, obtained before TCRalphabeta/CD19-depleted stem cell transplant. The chain joins TRBV19 to TRBJ1-5; maybe TRBD1 (6 bases). The CDR3 sequence: CASSPRTASLYNNQPQHF. In DNA form, the CDR3 reads TGTGCCAGTAGTCCCAGGACAGCTAGCCTCTATAACAATCAGCCCCAGCATTTT.